A selection of T cell receptor beta chains follows, all from one sample in a study of CD8 T cells in Susac syndrome. TCRdb used MiXCR to reprocess the immunoSEQ multiplex PCR reads, holding one entry per CDR3 protein. Of around 140,000 distinct CDR3 sequences detected, approximately 94% appear once; the ten largest clones hold approximately 0.08%. The specimen was CD4+ T cells from PBMCs. Every receptor here comes from a human donor in good health. The CDR3 runs from the conserved cysteine through the conserved F or W. D genes are given only for firm matches. Part of the rows lack a size; the others show once, few, many or a class for expanded clones.

TRBV7-2,TRBJ1-1,-,-,CASSSGQRTEAFF,TGTGCCAGCAGCTCGGGACAAAGGACTGAAGCTTTCTTT
TRBV5-4,TRBJ2-5,-,TRBD2,CASSWGTSGRGRETQYF,TGTGCCAGCAGCTGGGGGACTAGCGGGAGAGGGAGAGAGACCCAGTACTTC
TRBV6-6,TRBJ2-2,once,-,CASSYPSRRDGELFF,TGTGCCAGCAGTTACCCAAGCAGGAGGGACGGGGAGCTGTTTTTT
TRBV20-1,TRBJ2-1,-,-,CSVLRGSSYNEQFF,TGCAGTGTTCTCCGGGGGAGCTCCTACAATGAGCAGTTCTTC
TRBV7-8,TRBJ2-7,once,-,CASSSGPMLNYEQYF,TGTGCCAGCAGCTCCGGGCCAATGCTCAACTACGAGCAGTACTTC
TRBV2,TRBJ2-2,once,-,CASSDGVYGELFF,TGTGCCAGCAGCGATGGGGTATACGGGGAGCTGTTTTTT
TRBV20-1,TRBJ1-2,-,-,CSAKDPRDDYGYTF,TGCAGTGCCAAGGACCCCCGGGATGACTATGGCTACACCTTC
TRBV3-1,TRBJ1-2,-,-,CASSQDVRVSYGYTF,TGTGCCAGCAGCCAAGATGTCCGGGTCTCCTATGGCTACACCTTC
TRBV18,TRBJ2-7,few,TRBD1,CASSPRTGDPYEQYF,TGTGCCAGCTCACCCCGGACAGGTGACCCCTACGAGCAGTACTTC
TRBV18,TRBJ2-5,-,-,CASSPSRAETQYF,TGTGCCAGCTCACCAAGCAGGGCGGAGACCCAGTACTTC
TRBV13,TRBJ2-2,-,TRBD2,CASNPGLAGNTGELFF,TGTGCCAGCAACCCCGGGTTAGCGGGGAACACCGGGGAGCTGTTTTTT
TRBV30,TRBJ2-5,once,TRBD2,CAWSITLLEAGVGETQYF,TGTGCCTGGAGTATAACCCTTCTAGAAGCGGGAGTCGGAGAGACCCAGTACTTC
TRBV15,TRBJ2-4,-,TRBD1,CATSRVGMTGGMVIQYF,TGTGCCACCAGCAGAGTGGGCATGACAGGGGGAATGGTCATTCAGTACTTC
TRBV5-1,TRBJ1-1,-,-,CASSFGGRTEAFF,TGCGCCAGCAGCTTTGGGGGCCGTACTGAAGCTTTCTTT
TRBV27,TRBJ2-1,-,TRBD2,CASRRLADYNEQFF,TGTGCCAGCAGGCGGCTAGCGGATTACAATGAGCAGTTCTTC
TRBV2,TRBJ2-5,-,-,CASSEVRDIQETQYF,TGTGCCAGCAGTGAAGTCCGGGACATCCAAGAGACCCAGTACTTC
TRBV18,TRBJ2-7,-,-,CASSRGGSYEQYF,TGTGCCAGCTCACGGGGCGGCTCCTACGAGCAGTACTTC
TRBV7-9,TRBJ2-7,-,TRBD2,CASSLARGGDSYEQYF,TGTGCCAGCAGCTTAGCCCGCGGGGGGGACTCCTACGAGCAGTACTTC
TRBV20-1,TRBJ2-7,-,TRBD1,CSAMGQENYEQYF,TGCAGTGCTATGGGACAGGAGAATTACGAGCAGTACTTC
TRBV15,TRBJ2-1,-,TRBD2,CATSPSGGRRNEQFF,TGTGCCACCAGCCCAAGCGGGGGGAGGAGGAATGAGCAGTTCTTC
TRBV28,TRBJ2-4,-,-,CASSAGYGNIQYF,TGTGCCAGCAGCGCGGGCTACGGAAACATTCAGTACTTC
TRBV27,TRBJ1-1,-,-,CASSFLGDEGGSAFF,TGTGCCAGCAGTTTCTTGGGGGACGAGGGCGGTAGTGCTTTCTTT
TRBV6-6,TRBJ2-3,-,-,CASSTGTGSTDTQYF,TGTGCCAGCAGCACCGGGACTGGAAGCACAGATACGCAGTATTTT
TRBV6-1,TRBJ2-7,-,TRBD2,CASREGASGTYEQYF,TGTGCCAGCAGGGAAGGGGCTAGCGGTACTTACGAGCAGTACTTC
TRBV7-3,TRBJ2-2,-,TRBD1,CASSPAPGQGRAGELVF,TGTGCCAGCAGCCCGGCCCCGGGACAGGGACGTGCCGGGGAGCTGGTTTTT
TRBV7-2,TRBJ2-4,-,-,CASSQFQGNIQYF,TGTGCCAGCAGCCAATTTCAGGGGAACATTCAGTACTTC
TRBV30,TRBJ1-1,-,-,CAWDPPGGRNTEAFF,TGTGCCTGGGACCCCCCAGGAGGGCGGAACACTGAAGCTTTCTTT
TRBV25-1,TRBJ2-7,-,TRBD1,CASSAHGQGTFYEQYF,TGTGCCAGCAGTGCCCACGGACAGGGGACCTTCTACGAGCAGTACTTC
TRBV10-2,TRBJ1-1,-,-,CASSELNPNTEAFF,TGCGCCAGCAGTGAGTTAAACCCGAACACTGAAGCTTTCTTT
TRBV9,TRBJ2-5,-,TRBD2,CASSVQGRTSGSTGSQETQYF,TGTGCCAGCAGCGTACAAGGGAGGACTAGCGGGAGTACGGGTTCTCAAGAGACCCAGTACTTC